This TCR beta chain comes out of a study of blood T cell repertoires in COVID-19. Study in general: Italy, Spain and the United States were the sources of the convalescent and acute COVID-19 samples. Sample material is recorded as cDNA or gDNA derived from T cells, B-cell-depleted T cells, or PBMCs.

Authors' data handling: Nucleated cell counts were estimated from reference gene primer amplification. Sequencing was performed with immunoSEQ multiplex PCR; in TCRdb, only in-frame clones are kept and a portion is missing. For V, J and clone size, that table is used; D and trimming come from the DNA. The sample gives about 130,000 clones, about 79% of which show up once; about 16% is in the top ten. Deletions cut 6 bases from V and 2 bases from J, with 17 bases between. Germline CDR1 reads SNHLY; CDR2 reads FYNNEI. CDR3 size: 16 residues. Sequencing was carried out using peripheral blood. The rearrangement uses TRBV2 and TRBJ1-3; a possible D gene is TRBD1 (6 bases). This sequence originates from a woman aged 45-60 years with acute or convalescent COVID-19. CDR3 sequence: CASRGEGGPTGNTIYF. The CDR3 DNA reads as TGTGCCAGCAGAGGTGAAGGGGGTCCCACTGGAAACACCATATATTTT.